The 7 T cell receptor beta chains reported below all come from one sample, sequenced in a study of CD8 T cells in ankylosing spondylitis. TCRdb recomputed calls from the 5' RACE reads with MiXCR, one row per CDR3 protein. Here the sample spans about 140,000 distinct CDR3 sequences, 7% to 9% being singletons. Material for sequencing was synovial fluid, either unsorted or a sorted T cell fraction (not recorded which). All receptors come from a male donor with ankylosing spondylitis.

The rearrangement uses TRBV24-1 and TRBJ2-1, with 7 bases aligning to TRBD2. The ends lost 2 bases at V and 7 bases at J; junction bases unmatched: 10. The germline V gene has CDR1 KGHDR and CDR2 SFDVKD. The CDR3 loop spans 16 amino acids. CDR3 loop: CATSDWGGRNRNEQFF. The CDR3, as DNA: TGTGCCACCAGTGATTGGGGGGGGAGGAATAGGAATGAGCAGTTCTTC.

Only a few counts were recorded for this clonotype. The chain employs TRBV6-2 or TRBV6-3 and TRBJ1-5, with 7 nucleotides matching TRBD1. The CDR3 loop spans 14 amino acids. Germline V gene data show CDR1 as MNHEY and CDR2 as SVGEGT. Trimming at V came to 5 bases and at J to 5 bases, leaving 6 bases not matched to a gene. The CDR3 loop reads CASSKGTDYQPQHF. The CDR3 nucleotides are TGTGCCAGCAGTAAAGGGACAGATTATCAGCCCCAGCATTTT.

The genes are TRBV15 and TRBJ1-5; D is ambiguous. Trimming took off 0 bases at V and 0 bases at J, with 12 bases between the two ends. The CDR3 is made up of 17 amino acids. Per germline, CDR1 LNHNV and CDR2 YYDKDF (reference sequence). CDR3 sequence: CATSRDFGGYSNQPQHF. The CDR3 nucleotides are TGTGCCACCAGCAGAGATTTCGGCGGTTATAGCAATCAGCCCCAGCATTTT.

The sample holds many counts of this clonotype. This chain joins TRBV7-9 and TRBJ1-4, with TRBD1 identical over 8 bases. This CDR3 region has 13 residues. The germline V gene encodes CDR1 SEHNR and CDR2 FQNEAQ (reference sequence). Unmatched junction bases numbered 4, after V lost 5 bases and J lost 8 bases. The CDR3 nucleotides read TGTGCCAGCAGCCCATGGACAGGGGAAAAACTGTTTTTT. It encodes CASSPWTGEKLFF.

This clonotype was counted ten times or more. The rearrangement joins TRBV2 to TRBJ2-3; D gene unclear. The CDR3 has 13 residues. The V end was cut by 2 bases, the J end by 2 bases, with 5 bases between. Germline lookup yields CDR1 SNHLY and CDR2 FYNNEI. Written as DNA, the CDR3 is TGTGCCAGCAGTGAACCATTCACAGATACGCAGTATTTT. Translation: CASSEPFTDTQYF. Supplemented by reference TRBV2 and TRBJ2-3, the full variable domain reads EPEVTQTPSHQVTQMGQEVILRCVPISNHLYFYWYRQILGQKVEFLVSFYNNEISEKSEIFDDQFSVERPDGSNFTLKIRSTKLEDSAMYFCASSEPFTDTQYFGPGTRLTVL.

Only a few counts were recorded for this clonotype. V usage is TRBV7-6 and J usage is TRBJ2-1; a weak D match, TRBD1 (5 bases). Germline CDR1 is SGHVS and CDR2 is FNYEAQ. The CDR3 sequence is 16 residues long. Trimming shortened V by 1 base and J by 0 bases, and 10 bases separated the two germline ends. CDR3 sequence: CASSLGADSSYNEQFF. For the CDR3, the DNA is TGTGCCAGCAGCTTAGGTGCCGACAGCTCCTACAATGAGCAGTTCTTC.

The table lists this clonotype with many counts. V and J are TRBV20-1 and TRBJ1-2, with 7 bases matching TRBD1. Germline V gives CDR1 DFQATT, CDR2 SNEGSKA (reference sequence). This CDR3 region has 16 residues. The V and J ends lost 2 bases and 3 bases, in that order; junction bases with no gene match: 12. In nucleotides, the CDR3 is TGCAGTGCTAGACGTCCCGACAGGGAGGATGACTATGGCTACACCTTC. Its translation: CSARRPDREDDYGYTF.